The rows below give T cell receptor beta chains drawn from one sample of a study of beta chain features in type 1 diabetes. This table comes from immunoSEQ multiplex PCR, and its TCRdb copy is limited to in-frame clones, with some not included. The sample lists fewer than 150,000 clones, 6.5% to 8.5% occurring once. The sample consisted of central memory CD4+ T cells from blood. The receptors were gathered from a woman aged 25 to 39 in good health. The CDR3 runs from the conserved cysteine through the conserved F or W.

j_call v_call cdr3_aa
TRBJ1-4 TRBV4-2 CASSRALQGGDEKLFF
TRBJ1-5 TRBV27 CASRRGGSSQPQHF
TRBJ2-5 TRBV4-2 CASSHPGQQETQYF
TRBJ2-5 TRBV2 CASSEGIAGEGSQETQYF
TRBJ2-7 TRBV9 CASSIGGYEQYF
TRBJ2-1 TRBV5-1 CASSDYTSGRVFNEQFF
TRBJ2-5 TRBV7-8 CASSPPTGVTLETQYF
TRBJ2-7 TRBV7-2 CASSLFAGTGDYEQYF
TRBJ2-1 TRBV6-4 CASSDVGSGNYNEQFF
TRBJ2-5 TRBV10-3 CAISEPGGYQETQYF
TRBJ1-2 TRBV4-2 CASSQRTGNYGYTF
TRBJ1-5 TRBV4-3 CASSQEAGNQPQHF
TRBJ2-5 TRBV12-1 CASSFPKKRDDQETQYF
TRBJ1-5 TRBV15 CATSSGGTGHRAQHF
TRBJ2-7 TRBV4-1 CASSQGPSISYEQYF
TRBJ2-5 TRBV7-6 CASSQGVETQYF
TRBJ1-4 TRBV5-1 CASSAGPTNEKLFF
TRBJ1-3 TRBV29-1 CSASPGGSGNTIYF
TRBJ1-5 TRBV19 CASSITGRDQPQHF
TRBJ2-7 TRBV29-1 CSVPAVNGGEQYF
TRBJ2-3 TRBV18 CASSLNPGKDTQYF
TRBJ2-2 TRBV6-5 CASTGNRGITGELFF
TRBJ2-7 TRBV7-9 CASTMSPVSGTSYEQYF
TRBJ2-5 TRBV4-2 CASSQDLTSGETQYF
TRBJ1-2 TRBV2 CASSELQGSYGYTF
TRBJ2-7 TRBV7-2 CASSQGTGPPYEQYF
TRBJ1-1 TRBV5-1 CASSLVTPGGMDTEAFF
TRBJ1-1 TRBV6-1 CASSGRTGALGTEAFF
TRBJ1-1 TRBV29-1 CSVDARGQQAFF
TRBJ1-4 TRBV4-2 CASSQGDGGEKLFF
TRBJ1-2 TRBV4-2 CASSQDAGPGGGYTF
TRBJ2-2 TRBV5-1 CASRRQAEATGELFF
TRBJ2-7 TRBV4-2 CASSQATGEQYF
TRBJ2-7 TRBV7-2 CASSRDYLLSYEQYF
TRBJ2-5 TRBV5-1 CASSLRGSTQETQYF
TRBJ1-4 TRBV28 CASSPHRATNEKLFF
TRBJ2-2 TRBV7-6 CASSLSTNTGELFF
TRBJ1-4 TRBV5-4 CASSQENRQGEKLFF
TRBJ1-5 TRBV19 CASSLGQEYQPQHF
TRBJ2-3 TRBV7-3 CASSLRNTDTQYF
TRBJ2-7 TRBV18 CASSPAAAPYEQYF
TRBJ1-1 TRBV18 CASSPYKTGNTEAFF
TRBJ1-4 TRBV4-3 CASSQTTSGATNEKLFF
TRBJ2-7 TRBV5-6 CASSLQGYYEQYF